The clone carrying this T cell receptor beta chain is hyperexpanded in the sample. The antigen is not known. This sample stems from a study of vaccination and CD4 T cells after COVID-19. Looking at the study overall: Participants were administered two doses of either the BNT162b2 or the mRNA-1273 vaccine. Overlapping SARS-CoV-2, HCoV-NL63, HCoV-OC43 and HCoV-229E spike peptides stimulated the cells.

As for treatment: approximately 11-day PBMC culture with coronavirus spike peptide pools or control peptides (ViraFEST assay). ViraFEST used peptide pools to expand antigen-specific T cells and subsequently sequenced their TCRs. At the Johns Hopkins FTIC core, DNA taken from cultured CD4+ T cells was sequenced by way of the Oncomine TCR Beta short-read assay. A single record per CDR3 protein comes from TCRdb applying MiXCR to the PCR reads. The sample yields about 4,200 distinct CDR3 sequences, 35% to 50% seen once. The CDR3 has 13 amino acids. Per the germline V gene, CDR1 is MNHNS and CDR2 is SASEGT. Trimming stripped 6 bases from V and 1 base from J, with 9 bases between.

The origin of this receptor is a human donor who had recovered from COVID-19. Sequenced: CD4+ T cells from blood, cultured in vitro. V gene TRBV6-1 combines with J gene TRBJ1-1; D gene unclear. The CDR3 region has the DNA TGTGCCAGCAGCGTAACACGGAACACTGAAGCTTTCTTT. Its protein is CASSVTRNTEAFF.